This TCR beta chain was identified during a study of blood T cells in healthy people across ages. Study details: Per two T cells, template switching captured roughly one barcoded beta molecule.

The CDR3 has 12 residues. The germline CDR1 and CDR2 sequences are SGDLS and YYNGEE. The germline V and J ends were trimmed by 0 bases and 6 bases, with 4 bases remaining between them. A J-beta primer mix and a sample-barcoded 5' primer were used in a second PCR of about 7 to 12 cycles. From the 5' RACE reads, TCRdb called clonotypes with MiXCR, one entry per CDR3 protein. The sample shows around 820,000 distinct CDR3 sequences, just under 25% of them seen only once. These data were also filed under a second study, of T cells of mothers and their children.

The rearrangement uses TRBV9 and TRBJ2-1; D gene ambiguous. This TCR was sampled from a boy between 5 and 17 years old in good health. Sequencing was performed on blood. The chain's CDR3 is CASSVGFNEQFF. The DNA for the CDR3 is TGTGCCAGCAGCGTAGGGTTCAATGAGCAGTTCTTC.